This T cell receptor beta chain was captured in a study of cytomegalovirus exposure and HLA in healthy donors. Points from the study as a whole: A list of 150 to 200 TCR beta chains associated with cytomegalovirus was given.

CDR3 size: 15 residues. The V gene end was trimmed by 5 bases and the J gene end by 5 bases; junction bases not matched to a gene: 7. CDR1 is MDHEN, CDR2 SYDVKM, per germline. This clone showed up just a few times. Its target is unknown. Libraries were prepared by immunoSEQ multiplex PCR; TCRdb keeps only in-frame clonotypes and omits some of them. The sample includes 130,000 to 150,000 clones, about 87% of them seen just once. The chain employs TRBV28 and TRBJ1-4; 8 bases map to TRBD1. The sequence was obtained from a woman under 40 in good health and CMV-seropositive. Sequencing was done on a sample of PBMCs. The CDR3 region has the DNA TGTGCCAGCAGTACGCGGGGGACAGGAAATGAAAAACTGTTTTTT. This sequence encodes CASSTRGTGNEKLFF.